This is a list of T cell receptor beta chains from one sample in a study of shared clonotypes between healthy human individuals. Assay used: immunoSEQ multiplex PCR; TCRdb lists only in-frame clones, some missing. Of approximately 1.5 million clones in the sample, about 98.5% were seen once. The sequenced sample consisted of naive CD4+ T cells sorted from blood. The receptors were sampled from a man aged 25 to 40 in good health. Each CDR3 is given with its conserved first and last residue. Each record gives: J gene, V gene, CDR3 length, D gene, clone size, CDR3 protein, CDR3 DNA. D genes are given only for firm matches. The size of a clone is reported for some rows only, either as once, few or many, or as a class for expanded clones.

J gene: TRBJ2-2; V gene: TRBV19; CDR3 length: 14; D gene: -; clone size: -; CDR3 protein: CASSIDPNTGELFF; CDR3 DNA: TGTGCCAGTAGTATTGACCCCAACACCGGGGAGCTGTTTTTT
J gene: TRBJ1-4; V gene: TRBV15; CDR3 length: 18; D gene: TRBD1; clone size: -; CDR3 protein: CATSRTRDRLRLGEKLFF; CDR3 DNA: TGTGCCACCAGCAGAACCCGGGACAGGTTACGATTAGGTGAAAAACTGTTTTTT
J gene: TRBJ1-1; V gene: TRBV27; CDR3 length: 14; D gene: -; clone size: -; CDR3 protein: CASPARGVCTEAFF; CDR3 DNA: TGTGCCAGCCCCGCAAGGGGGGTTTGCACTGAAGCTTTCTTT
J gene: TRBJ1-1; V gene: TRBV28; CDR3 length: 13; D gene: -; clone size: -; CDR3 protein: CASSAGGVTEAFF; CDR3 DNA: TGTGCCAGCAGCGCCGGGGGAGTGACTGAAGCTTTCTTT
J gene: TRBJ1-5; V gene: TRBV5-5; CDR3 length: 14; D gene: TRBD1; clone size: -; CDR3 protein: CASRRGTGEQPQHF; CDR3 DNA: TGTGCCAGCAGACGTGGGACAGGGGAACAGCCCCAGCATTTT
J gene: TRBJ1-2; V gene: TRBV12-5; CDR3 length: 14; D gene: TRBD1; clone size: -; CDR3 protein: CASGLDGTVSGYTF; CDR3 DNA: TGTGCTAGTGGTCTAGACGGGACAGTCAGTGGCTACACCTTC
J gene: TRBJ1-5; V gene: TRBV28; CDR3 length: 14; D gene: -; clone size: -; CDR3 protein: CASREGGSNQPQHF; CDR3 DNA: TGTGCCAGCAGAGAGGGGGGGAGCAATCAGCCCCAGCATTTT
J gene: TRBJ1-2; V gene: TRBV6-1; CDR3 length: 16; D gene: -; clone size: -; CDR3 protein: CASSEAPRQANYGYTF; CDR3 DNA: TGTGCCAGCAGTGAAGCGCCCCGACAGGCAAACTATGGCTACACCTTC
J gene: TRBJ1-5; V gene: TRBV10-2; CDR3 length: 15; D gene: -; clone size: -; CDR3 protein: CASRNGRLSNQPQHF; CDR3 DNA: TGCGCCAGCAGAAACGGACGGCTTAGCAATCAGCCCCAGCATTTT
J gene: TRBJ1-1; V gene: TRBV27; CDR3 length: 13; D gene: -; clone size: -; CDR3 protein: CASRKGRDTEAFF; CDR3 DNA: TGTGCCAGCAGAAAAGGTCGGGACACTGAAGCTTTCTTT
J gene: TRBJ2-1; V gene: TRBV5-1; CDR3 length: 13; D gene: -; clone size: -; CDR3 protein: CASSFTGPDEQFF; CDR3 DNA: TGCGCCAGCAGCTTTACAGGGCCCGATGAGCAGTTCTTC
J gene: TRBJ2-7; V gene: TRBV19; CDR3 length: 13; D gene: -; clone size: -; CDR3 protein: CASSILEGHEQYF; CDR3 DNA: TGTGCCAGTAGTATTCTAGAGGGCCACGAGCAGTACTTC
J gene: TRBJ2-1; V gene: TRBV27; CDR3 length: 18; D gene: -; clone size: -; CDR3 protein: CASRPTPPSLPWHNEQFF; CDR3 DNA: TGTGCCAGCAGACCGACTCCCCCTAGCTTACCGTGGCACAATGAGCAGTTCTTC
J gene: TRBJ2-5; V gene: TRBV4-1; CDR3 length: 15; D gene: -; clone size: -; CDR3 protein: CASSHNPDTGETQYF; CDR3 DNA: TGCGCCAGCAGCCACAACCCGGACACGGGAGAGACCCAGTACTTC
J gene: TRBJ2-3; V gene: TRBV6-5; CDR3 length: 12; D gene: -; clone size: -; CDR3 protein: CASSRRGDTQYF; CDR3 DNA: TGTGCCAGCAGCCGCAGGGGAGATACGCAGTATTTT
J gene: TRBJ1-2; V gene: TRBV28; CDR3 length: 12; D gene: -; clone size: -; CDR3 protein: CASSPSIGGYTF; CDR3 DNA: TGTGCCAGCAGTCCCTCTATTGGAGGCTACACCTTC
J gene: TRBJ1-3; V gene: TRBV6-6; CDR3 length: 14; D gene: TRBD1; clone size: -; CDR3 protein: CASWQGAQGVDIYF; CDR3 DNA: TGTGCCAGCTGGCAGGGGGCACAGGGAGTTGACATATATTTT
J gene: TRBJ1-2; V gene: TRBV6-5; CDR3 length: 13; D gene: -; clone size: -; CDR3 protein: CASSPTLGRWYTF; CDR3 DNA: TGTGCCAGCAGTCCCACATTGGGGAGGTGGTACACCTTC
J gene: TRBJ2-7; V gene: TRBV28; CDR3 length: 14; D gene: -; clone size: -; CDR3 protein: CASRGAYSSYEQYF; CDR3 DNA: TGTGCCAGCAGAGGAGCCTATTCCTCCTACGAGCAGTACTTC
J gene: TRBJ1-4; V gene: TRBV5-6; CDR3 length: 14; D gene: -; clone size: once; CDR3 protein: CASSFGGAREKLFF; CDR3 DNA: TGTGCCAGCAGCTTTGGAGGGGCCCGGGAAAAACTGTTTTTT